Presented here are 20 T cell receptor beta chains from one specimen sequenced in a study of blood T cell repertoires in COVID-19. Using immunoSEQ multiplex PCR, the repertoire was profiled, and TCRdb retains in-frame clones only, with some absent. The data show approximately 90,000 clones, 60% to 85% seen once. Source material: peripheral blood. Receptors originate from a human donor in a cohort sampled during active COVID-19.

This clone has only one observation. The V and J genes are TRBV28 and TRBJ2-7; unclear D gene. Trimming cost V 3 bases and J 5 bases, with 11 bases left between them. CDR1 is MDHEN and CDR2 is SYDVKM in the germline V gene. The CDR3 is 13 amino acids. The CDR3 sequence is CASSFTGLDEQYF. CDR3 DNA: TGTGCCAGCAGTTTTACTGGGCTCGACGAGCAGTACTTC.

V usage is TRBV5-4 and J usage is TRBJ2-5, with TRBD2 matching over 7 bases. The CDR3 has 16 residues. CDR1 and CDR2 from the germline V gene are SGHNT and YYREEE (reference sequence). Trimming took 1 base from V and 5 from J; bases not matched to a gene: 11. The CDR3 nucleotides read TGTGCCAGCAGCTTGTGGGGGGGGACCCGGCTTGAGACCCAGTACTTC. The encoded protein is CASSLWGGTRLETQYF. Combining the CDR3 with reference TRBV5-4 and TRBJ2-5 gives the whole variable domain ETGVTQSPTHLIKTRGQQVTLRCSSQSGHNTVSWYQQALGQGPQFIFQYYREEENGRGNFPPRFSGLQFPNYSSELNVNALELDDSALYLCASSLWGGTRLETQYFGPGTRLLVL.

The chain recombines TRBV6-5 with TRBJ2-2; tentatively, D is TRBD2 (5 bases). The V end was cut by 2 bases, the J end by 5 bases, with 15 bases between. The CDR3 totals 16 residues. Germline CDR1 and CDR2: MNHEY and SVGAGI. The CDR3 region is CASSYPSGVRTGELFF. The CDR3 region has the DNA TGTGCCAGCAGTTACCCCTCCGGGGTACGGACCGGGGAGCTGTTTTTT.

The chain uses TRBV4-1 and TRBJ1-5; the D is unclear. Trimming left V 4 bases short and J 9 bases short, with 13 bases between. Germline V lookup: CDR1 MGHRA, CDR2 YSYEKL. There are 13 residues in the CDR3. CDR3 nucleotide sequence: TGCGCCAGCAGCCCGTCGCTAAGTGGGCCCCAGCATTTT. It is translated as CASSPSLSGPQHF.

The V gene is TRBV7-2, the J gene TRBJ2-7, with a weak D call TRBD2 (5 bases). V shed 4 bases and J shed 0 bases, with 13 bases lying between them. The CDR3 totals 15 residues. CDR1 is SGHTA, CDR2 FQGNSA, per germline. The CDR3 is CASSSEPGFSYEQYF. CDR3 coding DNA: TGTGCCAGCAGCTCAGAACCGGGATTCTCCTACGAGCAGTACTTC.

The genes are TRBV4-1 and TRBJ2-5; a weak D match, TRBD2 (5 bases). CDR3 length: 12 amino acids. CDR1 and CDR2 (germline): MGHRA, YSYEKL. V was pared by 5 bases and J by 5 bases, with 9 bases between. Here the CDR3 DNA reads TGCGCCAGCAGCTACACGGGGGAGACCCAGTACTTC. Residues: CASSYTGETQYF.

In its sample, this clone was seen a few times. This chain connects TRBV27 to TRBJ2-1, with D possibly TRBD2 on 5 matching bases. This CDR3 is 15 amino acids long. V dropped 3 bases and J dropped 4 bases, with 13 bases sitting between them. CDR1 MNHEY and CDR2 SMNVEV come from the germline V gene (reference sequence). CDR3 coding DNA: TGTGCCAGCAGTTTTGTGGGAGCTGGGTACAATGAGCAGTTCTTC. This gives the protein CASSFVGAGYNEQFF.

This chain joins TRBV7-9 and TRBJ2-1; tentatively, D is TRBD2 (6 bases). Germline V gene lookup returns CDR1 SEHNR and CDR2 FQNEAQ (reference sequence). V was shortened by 0 bases and J by 5 bases, with 11 bases between the two germline ends. The CDR3 is 15 amino acids. Here the CDR3 DNA reads TGTGCCAGCAGCTTAGCGGCGGGGAGAGACAATGAGCAGTTCTTC. Residues: CASSLAAGRDNEQFF. Full variable domain (outside the CDR3, taken from reference TRBV7-9 and TRBJ2-1): DTGVSQNPRHKITKRGQNVTFRCDPISEHNRLYWYRQTLGQGPEFLTYFQNEAQLEKSRLLSDRFSAERPKGSFSTLEIQRTEQGDSAMYLCASSLAAGRDNEQFFGPGTRLTVL.

V usage is TRBV29-1 and J usage is TRBJ2-1, with TRBD2 as a possible D gene (6 bases). Trimming removed 3 bases from V and 6 bases from J, with 21 bases in between. This CDR3 contains 16 residues. Germline CDR1 reads SQVTM; CDR2 reads ANQGSEA. The DNA of the CDR3 is TGCAGCGTTGATCGTAATTCGGGCGGGACTTTCAATGAGCAGTTCTTC. Residues: CSVDRNSGGTFNEQFF.

This clone was recorded a few times. Distinct nucleotide sequences in the sample also encode this CDR3. The rearrangement uses TRBV7-2 and TRBJ2-3; D not certain. Germline V gene sequence: CDR1 SGHTA, CDR2 FQGNSA. The CDR3 runs 12 residues. V was cut by 5 bases and J by 0 bases, with 3 bases left in between. The CDR3 bases are TGTGCCAGCAGCCAGAGCACAGATACGCAGTATTTT. It yields the protein CASSQSTDTQYF.

The V gene is TRBV2, the J gene TRBJ2-7; D gene unclear. V dropped 5 bases and J dropped 6 bases, with 8 bases sitting between them. The CDR3 runs 11 residues. Germline V gene data show CDR1 as SNHLY and CDR2 as FYNNEI. DNA of the CDR3: TGTGCCAGCAGTCAGGATGGCGAGCAGTACTTC. It encodes CASSQDGEQYF.

The DNA for the CDR3 is TGTGCCAGTATGGGGACAGGGGGCCGTTCCTACGAGCAGTACTTC. Translating it yields CASMGTGGRSYEQYF. The gene calls are TRBV19 and TRBJ2-7, with TRBD1 matching 12 bases. CDR3 length: 15 amino acids. Trimming cost V 7 bases and J 1 base; bases outside gene matches: 5. Germline CDR1 reads LNHDA; CDR2 reads SQIVND (reference sequence).

There are a few counts of this clone. At one end the junction does not follow the germline gene, possibly because of a read error. The rearrangement links TRBV28 to TRBJ2-1; TRBD1 aligns across 9 bases. Germline CDR1 and CDR2: MDHEN and SYDVKM. The CDR3 extends over 14 amino acids. CDR3 in amino acids: CASSLRQGVNGQFF. CDR3 coding DNA: TGTGCCAGCAGTTTACGACAGGGGGTTAATGGGCAGTTCTTC.

V is TRBV5-6 and J is TRBJ2-5, with D tentatively TRBD2 (7 bases). The CDR3 totals 14 residues. Trimming took 0 bases from V and 4 from J, leaving 10 bases between them. Germline CDR1 SGHDT, CDR2 YYEEEE. The CDR3 loop reads CASSLAGGGETQYF. The CDR3 DNA reads as TGTGCCAGCAGCTTGGCGGGGGGCGGAGAGACCCAGTACTTC.

The chain carries TRBV14 and TRBJ2-5; maybe TRBD2 (6 bases). With 4 bases removed from V and 2 bases from J, the gap between germline ends came to 14 bases. In germline, CDR1 is SGHDN, CDR2 FVKESK. This CDR3 has 15 residues. For the CDR3, the DNA is TGTGCCAGCAGCCCCTACTTTGGGGGGCAAGAGACCCAGTACTTC. Protein: CASSPYFGGQETQYF.

J is TRBJ1-4 and V is TRBV15; D not certain. The CDR3 spans 14 residues. Trimming stripped 4 bases from V and 9 bases from J, with 15 bases between. Per the germline V gene, CDR1 is LNHNV and CDR2 is YYDKDF (reference sequence). For the CDR3, the DNA is TGTGCCACCAGCACCCGGGATCCCCAGCAAAAACTGTTTTTT. Its protein product is CATSTRDPQQKLFF.

This clone was picked up many times. This rearrangement joins TRBV7-3 to TRBJ1-4; the match to TRBD1 covers 8 bases. Trimming cost V 3 bases and J 7 bases; bases outside gene matches: 10. The CDR3 sequence is 16 residues long. Per germline, CDR1 SGHTA and CDR2 FQGTGA. The CDR3 reads CASSFNDDRGSEKLFF. CDR3 DNA sequence: TGTGCCAGCAGCTTCAACGACGACAGGGGCAGTGAAAAACTGTTTTTT.

The CDR3 is CASSITGQRDSPLHF. The CDR3 coding sequence is TGTGCCAGCAGTATAACGGGACAGCGGGATTCACCCCTCCACTTT. V is TRBV9 and J is TRBJ1-6; 7 positions agree with TRBD1. Germline lookup yields CDR1 SGDLS and CDR2 YYNGEE. There are 15 residues in the CDR3. Germline trimming cut 5 bases from V and 8 bases from J; bases unmatched to any gene: 10.

V and J are TRBV7-6 and TRBJ2-3; TRBD1 aligns across 7 bases. The CDR3 contains 15 residues. The V and J ends lost 1 base and 3 bases, in that order; junction bases with no gene match: 4. In germline, CDR1 is SGHVS, CDR2 FNYEAQ. The CDR3 nucleotides read TGTGCCAGCAGCTTAGGAGGGGGCGGAACAGATACGCAGTATTTT. It yields the protein CASSLGGGGTDTQYF.

J is TRBJ1-3 and V is TRBV2; tentative D call: TRBD1 (5 bases). The V end lost 0 bases, the J end lost 8 bases, and 14 bases lay between the germline ends. The CDR3 spans 15 residues. Germline V lookup: CDR1 SNHLY, CDR2 FYNNEI. The CDR3 protein is CASSEARQGGHTIYF. The CDR3, as DNA: TGTGCCAGCAGTGAAGCACGGCAGGGAGGACACACCATATATTTT.